The 10 T cell receptor beta chains reported below all come from one sample, sequenced in a study of T cells in Graves' hyperthyroidism and ophthalmopathy. Amplification of TCR beta CDR3 regions was performed using RNA transcripts as template. A set of HTBI primers served as the primers for a first-round RT-PCR of the TCR CDR3. Using its own MiXCR run on the multiplex PCR reads, TCRdb lists one record per CDR3 protein. The sample has about 600,000 distinct CDR3 sequences, approximately 15% seen once. Sequencing was performed on blood. The receptors were gathered from a woman aged 35 to 49 with Graves' ophthalmopathy.

This clonotype was seen many times. The chain links TRBV6-1 to TRBJ2-7; 14 nucleotides match TRBD2. Germline loops: CDR1 MNHNS, CDR2 SASEGT. V dropped 5 bases and J dropped 5; count of bases not matched to a gene: 8. The CDR3 covers 16 residues. CDR3 residues: CASSKGLAGAGNEQYF. CDR3 nucleotide sequence: TGTGCCAGCAGTAAGGGACTAGCGGGAGCGGGCAACGAGCAGTACTTC.

The chain joins TRBV20-1 to TRBJ2-7, with 8 bases identical to TRBD1. Germline CDR1 DFQATT, CDR2 SNEGSKA (reference sequence). J was trimmed by 1 base and V by 6 bases; bases with no gene match: 5. This CDR3 has 13 amino acids. CDR3 nucleotide sequence: TGCAGTGCCATTAGGACAGGGTCCTACGAGCAGTACTTC. It is translated as CSAIRTGSYEQYF.

The CDR3 reads CASSKGRWEQFF. The DNA for the CDR3 is TGTGCCAGTAGTAAGGGGCGTTGGGAGCAGTTCTTC. The V gene is TRBV19, the J gene TRBJ2-1; maybe TRBD1 (5 bases). The CDR3 has 12 residues. The V end lost 4 bases, the J end lost 10 bases, and 11 bases lay between the germline ends. In germline, CDR1 is LNHDA, CDR2 SQIVND (reference sequence).

In this sample, this clonotype turned up a few times. The V and J genes are TRBV10-2 and TRBJ2-7; D is possibly TRBD2 (6 bases). The CDR3 contains 14 residues. The V end was cut by 4 bases, the J end by 3 bases, with 13 bases between. Germline V gene lookup returns CDR1 WSHSY and CDR2 SAAADI. The CDR3 DNA reads TGCGCCAGCAGTGCGGGAGCGTCGGGCTACGAGCAGTACTTC. Amino acids: CASSAGASGYEQYF.

The table lists this clonotype with many counts. This chain joins TRBV18 and TRBJ2-3; D might be TRBD1 (6 bases). V was shortened by 3 bases and J by 6 bases, with 13 bases between the two germline ends. Germline V lookup: CDR1 KGHSH, CDR2 LQKENI. CDR3 size: 14 residues. The CDR3 region has the DNA TGTGCCAGCTCACCCATCGGCCAGGGGGATACGCAGTATTTT. Its protein is CASSPIGQGDTQYF.

The gene calls are TRBV2 and TRBJ2-1; TRBD2 is a possible D gene (7 bases). Trimming left V 9 bases short and J 7 bases short, with 19 bases between. Germline CDR1 reads SNHLY; CDR2 reads FYNNEI. The CDR3 length is 14 residues. The CDR3 sequence: CASRGGGGRNEQFF. The CDR3 DNA is TGTGCCAGTCGAGGCGGCGGGGGCCGGAATGAGCAGTTCTTC.

The chain employs TRBV29-1 and TRBJ1-2, with a possible D match to TRBD1 (5 bases). Trimming left V 6 bases short and J 7 bases short, with 15 bases between. This CDR3 has 12 residues. Germline values: CDR1 SQVTM, CDR2 ANQGSEA. The CDR3 region has the DNA TGCAGCGTGGGGGACGGAGCGAGTGGCTACACCTTC. Translated, it gives CSVGDGASGYTF.

This clonotype has a count of ten or more. This chain joins TRBV20-1 and TRBJ1-1; 7 bases agree with TRBD1. Germline CDR1 reads DFQATT; CDR2 reads SNEGSKA (reference sequence). V lost 0 bases to trimming and J lost 7 bases; unmatched junction nucleotides: 11. The length of the CDR3 is 15 residues. This chain's CDR3 is CSARDFRQGGDEAFF. As DNA, the CDR3 is TGCAGTGCTAGAGATTTCCGACAGGGTGGGGATGAAGCTTTCTTT.

This clonotype was seen many times. The V and J genes are TRBV28 and TRBJ2-7; 11 positions match TRBD1. This CDR3 is 16 amino acids long. The V and J ends lost 5 bases and 5 bases, in that order; junction bases with no gene match: 11. CDR1 is MDHEN, CDR2 SYDVKM, per germline. As DNA, the CDR3 is TGTGCCAGCAGTGCGACTAGGACAGGGGGCGTAGACGAGCAGTACTTC. This translates into CASSATRTGGVDEQYF. The full variable domain, its missing parts supplied by reference TRBV28 and TRBJ2-7, is DVKVTQSSRYLVKRTGEKVFLECVQDMDHENMFWYRQDPGLGLRLIYFSYDVKMKEKGDIPEGYSVSREKKERFSLILESASTNQTSMYLCASSATRTGGVDEQYFGPGTRLTVT.

This clonotype was counted at least ten times. This chain connects TRBV13 to TRBJ2-7; D is unresolved. Germline V gives CDR1 PRHDT, CDR2 FYEKMQ (reference sequence). The CDR3 is 13 residues long. V shed 2 bases and J shed 6 bases, with 11 bases lying between them. CDR3 residues: CASSLSRSGEQYF. The CDR3 region has the DNA TGTGCCAGCAGCTTAAGTAGATCTGGCGAGCAGTACTTC.